These T cell receptor beta chains were read from a single sample in a study of early T cells in non-severe SARS-CoV-2 infection. TCRdb itself ran the 5' RACE reads through MiXCR, one entry per CDR3 protein. The data show tens of thousands of distinct CDR3 sequences, with around 4.5% seen just once and around 6% held by the top ten. Sequenced here: whole blood, sampled at baseline. The receptors shown here come from an adult who was a healthcare worker with PCR-confirmed SARS-CoV-2 infection or an uninfected control (not recorded which). Both conserved end residues are part of each CDR3.

v_call,j_call,cdr3_aa
TRBV6-1,TRBJ2-5,CASSEASRPQETQYF
TRBV9,TRBJ2-1,CASSVRGTYNEQFF
TRBV19,TRBJ2-1,CASSGTGGNEQFF
TRBV20-1,TRBJ2-5,CARKTQYF
TRBV6-1,TRBJ2-7,CASSEVSGSSYEQYF
TRBV10-1,TRBJ2-2,CASSAGLNTGELFF
TRBV12-3/TRBV12-4,TRBJ1-6,CASSLTGDNSPLHF
TRBV7-6,TRBJ2-1,CASSLGLGRSNEQFF
TRBV7-2,TRBJ2-5,CASSLDYGQETQYF
TRBV11-3,TRBJ2-2,CASSLARPDTGELFF
TRBV9,TRBJ2-2,CASSVVGRDAGELFF
TRBV3-1,TRBJ2-3,CASSRGDTQYF
TRBV10-3,TRBJ2-7,CAIEHRDYEQYF
TRBV20-1,TRBJ2-7,CSARPAEQYF
TRBV5-4,TRBJ2-1,CASSSLAGGVYNEQFF
TRBV6-6,TRBJ1-4,CASIPSGLEAPEKLFF
TRBV20-1,TRBJ2-3,CSARDYRDSSTDTQYF
TRBV18,TRBJ2-1,CASYPTTGKNEQFF
TRBV10-1,TRBJ2-3,CASSFAGANTQYF
TRBV27,TRBJ2-7,CASSLAGVPYEQYF
TRBV7-2,TRBJ2-7,CASSLRERDRYEQYF
TRBV18,TRBJ1-4,CASSPPWDRGREKLFF
TRBV5-1,TRBJ2-5,CASSVSVGGGSQETQYF
TRBV12-5,TRBJ2-1,CASGLQQGFLGNEQFF
TRBV6-6,TRBJ2-7,CASSYGGTGYEQYF
TRBV7-9,TRBJ2-6,CASSWRESGANVLTF
TRBV29-1,TRBJ1-5,CSGDRGAMCQPQHF
TRBV20-1,TRBJ1-2,CSAAGHGGYGYTF
TRBV20-1,TRBJ2-7,CSAREREYEQYF
TRBV2,TRBJ2-3,CASSAFDTQYF
TRBV3-1,TRBJ1-5,CASSQGGTDQPQHF
TRBV12-3/TRBV12-4,TRBJ2-7,CASSATSLPLPLAEQYF
TRBV7-9,TRBJ2-1,CASSFGAWVVNEQFF
TRBV7-9,TRBJ2-3,CASSLGQITDTQYF
TRBV4-3,TRBJ2-1,CASSQGTSDNNEQFF
TRBV28,TRBJ1-5,CASRTGGNQPQHF
TRBV18,TRBJ2-2,CASSQNQGKDTGELFF
TRBV6-2/TRBV6-3,TRBJ2-3,CASSYGTSGITIFTDTQYF
TRBV2,TRBJ2-7,CASRDLPPNEQYF
TRBV10-3,TRBJ1-1,CASDRDPNTEAFF
TRBV7-2,TRBJ2-1,CASSLGGGGTYNEQFF
TRBV20-1,TRBJ2-7,CSAPDPRLATYEQYF
TRBV3-1,TRBJ2-1,CASSQVSGGAKDEQFF
TRBV19,TRBJ2-3,CASSSPSQGKDTQYF
TRBV4-3,TRBJ2-2,CASSQEGGRPGTDGELFF